The 32 T cell receptor beta chains below all came from one sample that was sequenced in a study of technical replicates of blood from a few donors. The method was immunoSEQ multiplex PCR; TCRdb's version includes in-frame clones alone and lacks a portion of them. The table has under 50,000 clones, almost 97% seen once. Material: T cells isolated from PBMCs. The receptors were gathered from a human donor in good health.

The chain uses TRBV30 and TRBJ2-2; possible D gene TRBD2, 6 bases. The CDR3 runs to 16 residues. Germline V CDR1 and CDR2: GTSNPN, SVGIG (reference sequence). Trimming removed 7 bases at V and 4 bases at J, with 22 bases between. Here the CDR3 reads CAFYNRGRVPTGELFF. For the CDR3, the DNA is TGTGCCTTTTATAACCGGGGGAGAGTCCCCACCGGGGAGCTGTTTTTT.

The chain uses TRBV30 and TRBJ1-2; 7 bases are a match to TRBD1. This CDR3 comprises 11 residues. Germline CDR1 GTSNPN, CDR2 SVGIG (reference sequence). The V and J ends lost 4 bases and 7 bases, in that order; junction bases with no gene match: 3. The CDR3 loop is CAWTPGGGYTF. Here the CDR3 DNA reads TGTGCCTGGACCCCAGGGGGTGGCTACACCTTC.

The chain's CDR3 is CASSSTGNGYTF. The DNA of the CDR3 is TGTGCCAGCAGCTCTACAGGGAATGGCTACACCTTC. The chain combines TRBV5-4 with TRBJ1-2, with a tentative D call TRBD1 (6 bases). The V and J ends lost 3 bases and 6 bases respectively, with 9 bases between them. The CDR3 has 12 residues. Germline lookup yields CDR1 SGHNT and CDR2 YYREEE (reference sequence).

The chain recombines TRBV11-3 with TRBJ2-2; unclear D gene. The CDR3 runs 16 residues. V was pared by 0 bases and J by 0 bases, with 8 bases between. Per the germline V gene, CDR1 is SGHNT and CDR2 is YENEEA. The CDR3 DNA is TGTGCCAGCAGCTTAGATGGTAGCCCGAACACCGGGGAGCTGTTTTTT. It codes for CASSLDGSPNTGELFF.

CDR3 nucleotide sequence: TGTGCCAGCCTAGGTACAGGGGGGAATCAGCCCCAGCATTTT. Amino acid sequence: CASLGTGGNQPQHF. This chain uses TRBV19 with TRBJ1-5, with 8 bases matching TRBD1. The germline V gene encodes CDR1 LNHDA and CDR2 SQIVND (reference sequence). V lost 9 bases, J lost 4 bases, and 8 bases stayed unmatched. The CDR3 length is 14 residues.

The J gene is TRBJ2-5, the V gene TRBV28, with 10 bases lining up with TRBD2. CDR1 and CDR2 (germline): MDHEN, SYDVKM. Losses at the gene ends were 3 bases for V and 3 bases for J; bases not matched to a gene: 10. The CDR3 consists of 17 residues. The CDR3 loop is CASSLILAGVMEETQYF. CDR3 DNA: TGTGCCAGCAGTTTGATCCTAGCGGGAGTTATGGAAGAGACCCAGTACTTC.

The gene calls are TRBV25-1 and TRBJ1-2; 9 bases match TRBD1. J gave up 8 bases and V 4 bases, and 8 bases lay outside the gene matches. Germline CDR1 MGHDK, CDR2 SYGVNS. The CDR3 totals 14 residues. The CDR3 protein is CASSGPTGGQGYTF. CDR3 bases: TGTGCCAGCAGTGGTCCCACAGGGGGCCAGGGCTACACCTTC.

This chain connects TRBV21-1 to TRBJ2-3; the tabulated D call, TRBD2, remains unverified against the DNA. TRBV21-1 is a known pseudogene. The CDR3 sequence is 15 residues long. CDR3 in amino acids: CASGKLAGLTDTQYF. The DNA for the CDR3 is TGTGCCAGCGGAAAACTAGCGGGACTCACAGATACGCAGTATTTT.

The rearrangement links TRBV27 to TRBJ2-7, with TRBD1 identical over 9 bases. CDR1 and CDR2 (germline): MNHEY, SMNVEV (reference sequence). V lost 5 bases and J lost 3; bases outside the gene matches: 5. The CDR3 runs to 14 residues. The chain's CDR3 is CASSVGQGLYEQYF. CDR3 DNA sequence: TGTGCCAGCAGTGTAGGACAGGGGCTCTACGAGCAGTACTTC.

The gene calls are TRBV5-1 and TRBJ2-1; perhaps TRBD2 as D (7 bases). CDR3 length equals 16 residues. Trimming removed 0 bases at V and 1 base at J, with 11 bases between. Looked up from germline, CDR1 is SGHRS and CDR2 is YFSETQ. CDR3 amino acids: CASSLGGGASYNEQFF. The CDR3 DNA is TGCGCCAGCAGCTTGGGTGGGGGGGCGTCCTACAATGAGCAGTTCTTC.

The gene calls are TRBV6-1 and TRBJ1-5, with D possibly TRBD1 on 5 matching bases. V was shortened by 3 bases and J by 3 bases, with 9 bases between the two germline ends. Germline V gene sequence: CDR1 MNHNS, CDR2 SASEGT. There are 14 residues in the CDR3. CDR3 loop: CASSEGHYNQPQHF. CDR3 nucleotides: TGTGCCAGCAGTGAGGGGCATTACAATCAGCCCCAGCATTTT.

This rearrangement joins TRBV29-1 to TRBJ1-1, with TRBD1 matching 11 bases. CDR3 length equals 16 residues. CDR1 SQVTM and CDR2 ANQGSEA come from the germline V gene. The J segment lost 0 bases and the V segment lost 4 bases, leaving 7 bases of the junction unmatched. The CDR3 protein is CSVGDRGVGMNTEAFF. The CDR3 DNA reads TGCAGCGTTGGGGACAGGGGGGTTGGGATGAACACTGAAGCTTTCTTT.

The rearrangement links TRBV9 to TRBJ2-2; TRBD2 might be the D (5 bases). The length of the CDR3 is 12 residues. V lost 6 bases and J 6 bases, leaving 9 bases between the germline ends. Germline assignment: CDR1 SGDLS and CDR2 YYNGEE. As DNA, the CDR3 is TGTGCCAGCACGAGGGCCGCCGGGGAGCTGTTTTTT. Residues: CASTRAAGELFF.

This clone was seen only once. V is TRBV5-6 and J is TRBJ1-1; 9 nucleotides match TRBD1. V lost 3 bases to trimming and J lost 5 bases; unmatched junction nucleotides: 5. CDR1 SGHDT and CDR2 YYEEEE come from the germline V gene. This CDR3 has 14 amino acids. DNA for the CDR3: TGTGCCAGCAGCTCCGGGACAGGGCGAACTGAAGCTTTCTTT. This sequence encodes CASSSGTGRTEAFF.

J is TRBJ1-5 and V is TRBV6-5; D possibly corresponds to TRBD1 (5 bases). V was shortened by 5 bases and J by 6 bases, with 11 bases between the two germline ends. The CDR3 sequence is 13 residues long. Germline-derived CDR1 and CDR2 are MNHEY and SVGAGI. For the CDR3, the DNA is TGTGCCAGCAGTCAGCAGGGAATTCAGCCCCAGCATTTT. Translating it yields CASSQQGIQPQHF.

There are a few counts of this clone. The V call is TRBV2, the J call TRBJ1-5; D is unclear. Trimming removed 0 bases from V and 0 bases from J, with 18 bases in between. The CDR3 runs to 19 residues. Germline V gene data show CDR1 as SNHLY and CDR2 as FYNNEI. CDR3 sequence (DNA): TGTGCCAGCAGTGAAGCGAACGGACTTTTAATTAATAGCAATCAGCCCCAGCATTTT. Protein product: CASSEANGLLINSNQPQHF.

V gene TRBV7-9 combines with J gene TRBJ1-1, with D tentatively TRBD1 (5 bases). This CDR3 spans 15 amino acids. The V end was cut by 0 bases, the J end by 3 bases, with 11 bases between. Germline lookup yields CDR1 SEHNR and CDR2 FQNEAQ (reference sequence). The CDR3 bases are TGTGCCAGCAGCTTAGCAGGGGCGCGTTACACTGAAGCTTTCTTT. Translation gives CASSLAGARYTEAFF.

This clone was recorded once. This chain links TRBV7-9 with TRBJ2-2; TRBD2 aligns across 8 bases. With V trimmed by 1 base and J by 6 bases, 7 bases remained unmatched. CDR1 and CDR2 from the germline V gene are SEHNR and FQNEAQ (reference sequence). This CDR3 is built from 16 residues. The CDR3 loop reads CASSLDGLATPGELFF. The CDR3 DNA reads TGTGCCAGCAGCTTAGACGGACTAGCCACACCCGGGGAGCTGTTTTTT.

The V and J genes are TRBV28 and TRBJ2-3; no definite D call. Germline lookup yields CDR1 MDHEN and CDR2 SYDVKM. This CDR3 comprises 12 residues. Trimming left V 8 bases short and J 2 bases short, with 8 bases between. The DNA of the CDR3 is TGTGCCAGCCAGAGGAACACAGATACGCAGTATTTT. Protein: CASQRNTDTQYF.

A single count supports this clone. The chain uses TRBV5-4 and TRBJ2-5; 8 bases align to TRBD2. The germline V gene encodes CDR1 SGHNT and CDR2 YYREEE (reference sequence). J gave up 4 bases and V 6 bases, and 5 bases lay outside the gene matches. The CDR3 sequence is 13 residues long. The CDR3 DNA follows: TGTGCCAGCATGGAGCTAGCGGGAGAGACCCAGTACTTC. It codes for CASMELAGETQYF.

V usage is TRBV7-2 and J usage is TRBJ1-5, with D hard to call. Trimming took off 1 base at V and 4 bases at J, with 8 bases between the two ends. Germline CDR1 reads SGHTA; CDR2 reads FQGNSA. CDR3 length: 14 amino acids. CDR3: CASSLGRENQPQHF. Here the CDR3 DNA reads TGTGCCAGCAGCTTAGGACGGGAAAATCAGCCCCAGCATTTT.

This clone was detected once. The chain employs TRBV15 and TRBJ2-3; 12 nucleotides agree with TRBD2. Germline V gene sequence: CDR1 LNHNV, CDR2 YYDKDF (reference sequence). Trimming took 0 bases from V and 5 from J; bases not matched to a gene: 3. This CDR3 is built from 16 residues. The CDR3 DNA sequence: TGTGCCACCAGCAGAGATATACTAGCGGGGGGAGATACGCAGTATTTT. It encodes CATSRDILAGGDTQYF.

The rearrangement joins TRBV2 to TRBJ1-5, with no clear D. V was trimmed by 3 bases and J by 7 bases, leaving 13 bases between them. The CDR3 sequence is 14 residues long. Per the germline V gene, CDR1 is SNHLY and CDR2 is FYNNEI. The CDR3 spells CASSELEGIQPQHF. CDR3 bases: TGTGCCAGCAGTGAGTTGGAGGGAATACAGCCCCAGCATTTT.

The rearrangement uses TRBV6-5 and TRBJ1-1; D is unresolved. V lost 2 bases to trimming and J lost 6 bases, with 4 bases between them. The germline V gene encodes CDR1 MNHEY and CDR2 SVGAGI. This CDR3 region has 11 residues. Here the CDR3 reads CASSYGPEAFF. DNA of the CDR3: TGTGCCAGCAGTTACGGCCCTGAAGCTTTCTTT.

V is TRBV7-5 and J is TRBJ2-3; TRBD2, as called in the table, went unchecked against the DNA. TRBV7-5 is labeled a pseudogene. CDR3 length: 14 amino acids. CDR3 sequence reads: CARWLSGSEDTQYF. CDR3 nucleotides: TGTGCCAGATGGCTGAGCGGGAGTGAAGATACGCAGTATTTT.

For the CDR3, the DNA is TGTGCCAGCCGGGGTAACAGCAATCAGCCCCAGCATTTT. It specifies CASRGNSNQPQHF. The chain joins TRBV6-5 to TRBJ1-5; D remains unclear. Germline lookup yields CDR1 MNHEY and CDR2 SVGAGI. CDR3 length: 13 amino acids. V lost 8 bases, J lost 1 base, and 9 bases lay in between.

The chain combines TRBV5-6 with TRBJ2-4; 7 nucleotides align to TRBD2. The CDR3 runs 13 residues. The J segment lost 11 bases and the V segment lost 5 bases, leaving 10 bases of the junction unmatched. Germline lookup yields CDR1 SGHDT and CDR2 YYEEEE. The CDR3 is CASRPRSGVVQYF. In DNA, the CDR3 is TGTGCCAGCAGACCACGGAGCGGGGTTGTTCAGTACTTC.

The chain links TRBV11-3 to TRBJ1-4; TRBD1 matches at 10 bases. CDR3 size: 16 residues. V gave up 5 bases and J gave up 6 bases; unmatched junction bases: 9. Germline V gives CDR1 SGHNT, CDR2 YENEEA. The CDR3 sequence is CASSPITTGGHEKLFF. In DNA form, the CDR3 reads TGTGCCAGCAGCCCGATCACGACAGGGGGCCATGAAAAACTGTTTTTT.

V gene TRBV27 combines with J gene TRBJ2-7; 9 bases align to TRBD2. The CDR3 is made up of 13 amino acids. V shed 10 bases, J shed 5 bases, and the junction held 9 bases outside the gene matches. CDR1 is MNHEY and CDR2 is SMNVEV in the germline V gene (reference sequence). CDR3 nucleotide sequence: TGTGCCACCAGGGCGGGAGGGCCCAACGAGCAGTACTTC. Residues: CATRAGGPNEQYF.

The J gene is TRBJ1-5, the V gene TRBV6-1; the match to TRBD1 covers 7 bases. This CDR3 region has 15 residues. Germline V lookup: CDR1 MNHNS, CDR2 SASEGT. DNA for the CDR3: TGTGCTATCTCCTGGGGGACAGAGAAGAATCAGCCCCAGCATTTT. Protein sequence: CAISWGTEKNQPQHF.

The chain employs TRBV20-1 and TRBJ2-7, with a weak D call TRBD1 (5 bases). The CDR3 spans 11 residues. Trimming took off 6 bases at V and 6 bases at J, with 12 bases between the two ends. The V gene's germline CDR1 is DFQATT and CDR2 SNEGSKA (reference sequence). CDR3 residues: CSASDTLEQYF. The CDR3 DNA follows: TGCAGTGCATCGGACACCCTCGAGCAGTACTTC.

This sequence joins TRBV5-1 and TRBJ2-3; no clear D. Germline V gene lookup returns CDR1 SGHRS and CDR2 YFSETQ. The CDR3 consists of 15 residues. The V end lost 4 bases, the J end lost 1 base, and 13 bases lay between the germline ends. The CDR3 loop is CASSLVQPGTDTQYF. DNA of the CDR3: TGCGCCAGCAGCCTGGTACAGCCGGGCACAGATACGCAGTATTTT.